These 16 T cell receptor beta chains came from one sample sequenced in a study of early T cells in non-severe SARS-CoV-2 infection. TCRdb reprocessed the 5' RACE reads with MiXCR, giving one entry per CDR3 protein. This sample has tens of thousands of distinct CDR3 sequences, with roughly 4.8% found just once. Sequences were obtained from whole blood. The receptors shown here come from an adult who was a healthcare worker with PCR-confirmed SARS-CoV-2 infection or an uninfected control (not recorded which).

This clonotype has at least ten counts. The chain employs TRBV3-1 and TRBJ1-1; a weak D match, TRBD1 (5 bases). CDR3 length: 11 amino acids. Trimming took 1 base from V and 11 from J, leaving 8 bases between them. Germline assignment: CDR1 LGHDT and CDR2 YNNKEL (reference sequence). DNA for the CDR3: TGTGCCAGCAGCCAAGCGGACAAGGCTTTCTTT. Translation gives CASSQADKAFF. Full variable domain (outside the CDR3, taken from reference TRBV3-1 and TRBJ1-1): DTAVSQTPKYLVTQMGNDKSIKCEQNLGHDTMYWYKQDSKKFLKIMFSYNNKELIINETVPNRFSPKSPDKAHLNLHINSLELGDSAVYFCASSQADKAFFGQGTRLTVV.

This clonotype was counted ten times or more. This rearrangement joins TRBV7-9 to TRBJ1-1, with TRBD1 matching 8 bases. The junction had 4 bases not matched to a gene; V was cut back by 5 bases and J by 5 bases. The germline V gene encodes CDR1 SEHNR and CDR2 FQNEAQ (reference sequence). The CDR3 consists of 13 residues. CDR3 nucleotides: TGTGCCAGCAGCATGCAGGGGGCGACTGAAGCTTTCTTT. Amino acids: CASSMQGATEAFF.

This clonotype was detected only a few times. The gene calls are TRBV20-1 and TRBJ2-7; D not resolved. The CDR3 is 13 amino acids. Germline CDR1 and CDR2: DFQATT and SNEGSKA (reference sequence). V was cut by 6 bases and J by 4 bases, with 16 bases left in between. CDR3 nucleotides: TGCAGTGCCCTGGAACCTGAGGTGTACGAGCAGTACTTC. Its protein product is CSALEPEVYEQYF.

This clonotype came up many times. The rearrangement uses TRBV15 and TRBJ1-1, with D unresolved. Germline V CDR1 and CDR2: LNHNV, YYDKDF (reference sequence). Trimming pared 0 bases from V and 3 bases from J, leaving 5 bases between. The CDR3 spans 13 residues. The chain's CDR3 is CATSRDRYTEAFF. The CDR3 region has the DNA TGTGCCACCAGCAGAGATCGGTACACTGAAGCTTTCTTT. The whole variable domain, remainder taken from reference TRBV15 and TRBJ1-1, is DAMVIQNPRYQVTQFGKPVTLSCSQTLNHNVMYWYQQKSSQAPKLLFHYYDKDFNNEADTPDNFQSRRPNTSFCFLDIRSPGLGDTAMYLCATSRDRYTEAFFGQGTRLTVV.

In regard to this clonotype: Since a much larger clone is just one base distant, this may be a read error. This chain connects TRBV29-1 to TRBJ2-1; no reliable D call. Trimming removed 3 bases at V and 10 bases at J, with 19 bases between. Germline-derived CDR1 and CDR2 are SQVTM and ANQGSEA. CDR3 length: 14 amino acids. The CDR3 loop reads CSVDTRTDWGEQFF. The CDR3 nucleotides are TGCAGCGTTGACACGCGGACCGACTGGGGAGAGCAGTTCTTC.

This clonotype was observed a handful of times. CDR3 sequence: CATSRDSYGYTF. Written as DNA, the CDR3 is TGTGCCACCAGCAGAGATTCATACGGCTACACCTTC. V and J are TRBV15 and TRBJ1-2; D not certain. Looked up from germline, CDR1 is LNHNV and CDR2 is YYDKDF (reference sequence). The CDR3 extends over 12 amino acids. Trimming took off 0 bases at V and 8 bases at J, with 7 bases between the two ends. Filled out from reference TRBV15 and TRBJ1-2, the complete variable domain reads DAMVIQNPRYQVTQFGKPVTLSCSQTLNHNVMYWYQQKSSQAPKLLFHYYDKDFNNEADTPDNFQSRRPNTSFCFLDIRSPGLGDTAMYLCATSRDSYGYTFGSGTRLTVV.

V gene TRBV5-6 combines with J gene TRBJ2-5; perhaps D is TRBD1 or TRBD2 (5 bases each). V shed 0 bases and J shed 0 bases, with 12 bases lying between them. Germline values: CDR1 SGHDT, CDR2 YYEEEE. The CDR3 sequence is 16 residues long. In nucleotides, the CDR3 is TGTGCCAGCAGCTTGGGTCCTCCGGGGCACCAAGAGACCCAGTACTTC. Protein: CASSLGPPGHQETQYF.

This clonotype was detected many times. V usage is TRBV12-3 or TRBV12-4 and J usage is TRBJ1-3, with D possibly TRBD1 on 6 matching bases. Trimming left V 5 bases short and J 2 bases short, with 13 bases between. This CDR3 has 15 amino acids. Here the CDR3 reads CASSPTRTAGNTIYF. The CDR3, as DNA: TGTGCCAGCAGTCCAACCCGGACAGCTGGAAACACCATATATTTT.

This clonotype appeared many times. This rearrangement joins TRBV20-1 to TRBJ2-7; 12 bases match TRBD2. CDR3 length equals 15 residues. Germline CDR1 and CDR2: DFQATT and SNEGSKA (reference sequence). Unmatched junction bases numbered 8, after V lost 5 bases and J lost 3 bases. CDR3 bases: TGCAGTGCTCCAAATTCGACTAGCGGGGGCTACGAGCAGTACTTC. This sequence encodes CSAPNSTSGGYEQYF.

By sample fraction, this clonotype is medium-sized (0.01 to 0.1%). The chain links TRBV12-3 or TRBV12-4 to TRBJ2-7; 16 positions agree with TRBD2. The CDR3 consists of 20 residues. Trimming took 6 bases from V and 4 from J; bases not matched to a gene: 18. The CDR3 sequence is CASSTVPGLAGGPWGYEQYF. The CDR3 DNA sequence: TGTGCCAGCAGCACTGTCCCGGGACTAGCGGGAGGGCCTTGGGGGTACGAGCAGTACTTC.

This clonotype was found many times. The rearrangement joins TRBV25-1 to TRBJ2-1; 9 bases fit TRBD1. Germline CDR1 MGHDK, CDR2 SYGVNS. The CDR3 sequence is 16 residues long. V was clipped by 5 bases and J by 6 bases; unmatched bases: 11. The CDR3 DNA reads as TGTGCCAGCAGTAAACCCGGGACAGGGACCCGCAATGAGCAGTTCTTC. It encodes CASSKPGTGTRNEQFF.

This clonotype was observed at least ten times. This chain uses TRBV5-6 with TRBJ2-1; 10 nucleotides agree with TRBD1. V dropped 4 bases and J dropped 7; count of bases not matched to a gene: 8. Germline V gene lookup returns CDR1 SGHDT and CDR2 YYEEEE. The CDR3 consists of 15 residues. This CDR3 reads CASSTDRGPRNEQFF. For the CDR3, the DNA is TGTGCCAGCAGCACTGACAGGGGGCCCAGGAATGAGCAGTTCTTC.

This clonotype has only a few counts. The chain employs TRBV20-1 and TRBJ1-3; no definite D call. CDR1 DFQATT and CDR2 SNEGSKA come from the germline V gene (reference sequence). The V end was cut by 7 bases, the J end by 0 bases, with 10 bases between. CDR3 length: 13 amino acids. CDR3 protein: CSGILTSGNTIYF. CDR3 nucleotides: TGCAGTGGGATACTGACCTCTGGAAACACCATATATTTT.

This clonotype was seen at least ten times. The chain joins TRBV20-1 to TRBJ2-6; D gene uncertain. V was shortened by 3 bases and J by 1 base, with 7 bases between the two germline ends. Germline-derived CDR1 and CDR2 are DFQATT and SNEGSKA (reference sequence). The CDR3 is made up of 14 amino acids. The CDR3 protein is CSASPGSGANVLTF. CDR3 DNA sequence: TGCAGTGCTAGTCCTGGGTCTGGGGCCAACGTCCTGACTTTC.

The V and J genes are TRBV2 and TRBJ2-5; 9 nucleotides match TRBD2. The V and J ends lost 3 bases and 4 bases, in that order; junction bases with no gene match: 9. CDR3 length equals 16 residues. Germline V lookup: CDR1 SNHLY, CDR2 FYNNEI. The CDR3 nucleotides read TGTGCCAGCAGTGATCCCCAAGCGGGGGGAAGAGAGACCCAGTACTTC. It specifies CASSDPQAGGRETQYF.

This clonotype was found many times. V and J are TRBV11-2 and TRBJ2-7; weak D call: TRBD2 (5 bases). The germline gives CDR1 SGHAT, CDR2 FQNNGV. The CDR3 spans 15 residues. V lost 3 bases to trimming and J lost 2 bases, with 14 bases between them. For the CDR3, the DNA is TGTGCCAGCAGCTTTGACCTCCTAGCCGCCTACGAGCAGTACTTC. Its translation: CASSFDLLAAYEQYF.